This section outlines one TCR beta chain sequence together with its context. The CDR3 has 15 residues. V was pared by 5 bases and J by 1 base, with 9 bases between. The germline V gene encodes CDR1 SGHAT and CDR2 FQNNGV. The treatment was: around 19 received Ad26.COV2.S at low or high dose, single or two shots; roughly 5 received placebo; per-sample allocation not given. Material that was analyzed had been drawn on day 63 after the first vaccine or placebo injection. This specimen belongs to a study of Ad26.COV2.S vaccination and SARS-CoV-2 variants. The assay was immunoSEQ multiplex PCR, and TCRdb's table has in-frame clones only and misses some. The table includes approximately 340,000 clones, about 85% detected once.

This TCR came from a person between 18 and 60 years old who received the Ad26.COV2.S COVID-19 vaccine or a placebo. The sample here was peripheral blood, taken in a trial of Ad26.COV2.S vaccine versus placebo. The chain links TRBV11-2 to TRBJ1-6; D possibly corresponds to TRBD1 (5 bases). In DNA form, the CDR3 reads TGTGCCAGCAGCGCAGGGTCTTCCTATAATTCACCCCTCCACTTT. Encoded protein: CASSAGSSYNSPLHF. The complete variable domain, with remaining parts taken from reference TRBV11-2 and TRBJ1-6, reads EAGVAQSPRYKIIEKRQSVAFWCNPISGHATLYWYQQILGQGPKLLIQFQNNGVVDDSQLPKDRFSAERLKGVDSTLKIQPAKLEDSAVYLCASSAGSSYNSPLHFGNGTRLTVT.